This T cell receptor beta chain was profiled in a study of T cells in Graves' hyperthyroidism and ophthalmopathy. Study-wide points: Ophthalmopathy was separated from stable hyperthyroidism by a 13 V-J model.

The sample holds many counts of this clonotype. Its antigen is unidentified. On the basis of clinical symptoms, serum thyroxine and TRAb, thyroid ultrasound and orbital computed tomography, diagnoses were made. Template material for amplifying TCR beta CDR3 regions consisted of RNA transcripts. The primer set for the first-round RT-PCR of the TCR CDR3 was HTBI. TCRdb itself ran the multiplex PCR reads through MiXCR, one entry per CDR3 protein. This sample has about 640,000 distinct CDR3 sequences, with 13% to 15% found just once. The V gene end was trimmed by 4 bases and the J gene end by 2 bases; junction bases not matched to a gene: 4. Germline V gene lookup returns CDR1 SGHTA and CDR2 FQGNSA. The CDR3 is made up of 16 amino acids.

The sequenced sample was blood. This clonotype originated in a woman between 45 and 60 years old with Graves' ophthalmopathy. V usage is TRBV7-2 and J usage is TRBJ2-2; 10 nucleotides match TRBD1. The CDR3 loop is CASSSGTGVNTGELFF. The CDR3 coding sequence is TGTGCCAGCAGCTCAGGGACAGGGGTCAACACCGGGGAGCTGTTTTTT. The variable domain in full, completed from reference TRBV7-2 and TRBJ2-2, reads GAGVSQSPSNKVTEKGKDVELRCDPISGHTALYWYRQSLGQGLEFLIYFQGNSAPDKSGLPSDRFSAERTGGSVSTLTIQRTQQEDSAVYLCASSSGTGVNTGELFFGEGSRLTVL.